The 14 T cell receptor beta chains presented below share a single source sample, sequenced in a study of T cell responses to AZD1222 COVID-19 vaccine. The protocol was immunoSEQ multiplex PCR, while the TCRdb copy is restricted to in-frame clones and leaves out a portion. This table has roughly 150,000 clones, approximately 88% appearing once. The sample consisted of peripheral blood, taken on day 0 of AZD1222 vaccination. The receptors stem from an adult in good health.

The chain combines TRBV28 with TRBJ1-5; D call uncertain. This CDR3 is built from 14 residues. The germline gives CDR1 MDHEN, CDR2 SYDVKM. V shed 6 bases and J shed 7 bases, with 16 bases lying between them. The CDR3 is CASRRDDRKQPQHF. The DNA of the CDR3 is TGTGCCAGCAGGCGAGACGATCGGAAGCAGCCCCAGCATTTT.

This chain connects TRBV24-1 to TRBJ2-3, with D unresolved. The CDR3 is made up of 14 amino acids. Germline CDR1 is KGHDR and CDR2 is SFDVKD. V gave up 2 bases and J gave up 1 base, with 6 bases separating them. The CDR3 sequence is CATSDSDRTDTQYF. The CDR3 DNA follows: TGTGCCACCAGTGATTCCGACCGCACAGATACGCAGTATTTT.

The chain couples TRBV18 to TRBJ1-2; 7 bases fit TRBD1. Germline V gene data show CDR1 as KGHSH and CDR2 as LQKENI. The CDR3 consists of 13 residues. With V trimmed by 6 bases and J by 4 bases, 5 bases remained unmatched. CDR3 in amino acids: CASSQGQLYGYTF. The CDR3 bases are TGTGCCAGCTCCCAGGGACAGCTCTATGGCTACACCTTC.

The chain has TRBV7-6 and TRBJ1-1; D gene ambiguous. Germline V lookup: CDR1 SGHVS, CDR2 FNYEAQ. V was clipped by 1 base and J by 0 bases, with 15 bases between them. This CDR3 region has 17 residues. The CDR3 DNA reads TGTGCCAGCAGCTTAGGGTCGGGCGGTTACATGAACACTGAAGCTTTCTTT. Encoded protein: CASSLGSGGYMNTEAFF.

V gene TRBV10-3 combines with J gene TRBJ1-1; D uncertain. Trimming took off 6 bases at V and 4 bases at J, with 12 bases between the two ends. The germline V gene has CDR1 ENHRY and CDR2 SYGVKD. The length of the CDR3 is 13 residues. The CDR3 coding sequence is TGTGCCATCAGAGAATTCCCTTCCACTGAAGCTTTCTTT. Residues: CAIREFPSTEAFF.

This clone was detected only once. V is TRBV7-2 and J is TRBJ2-7; 8 nucleotides align to TRBD2. The CDR3 totals 15 residues. V was clipped by 6 bases and J by 7 bases; unmatched bases: 14. The V gene's germline CDR1 is SGHTA and CDR2 FQGNSA. The DNA for the CDR3 is TGTGCCAGCAGGCCCGCCAGAGCGGGAGAAGATGAGCAGTACTTC. This sequence encodes CASRPARAGEDEQYF.

The chain carries TRBV19 and TRBJ2-6; D remains ambiguous. The CDR3 extends over 13 amino acids. Trimming shortened V by 7 bases and J by 0 bases, and 4 bases separated the two germline ends. CDR1 is LNHDA and CDR2 is SQIVND in the germline V gene (reference sequence). CDR3 sequence reads: CASTDSGANVLTF. Written as DNA, the CDR3 is TGTGCCAGTACGGACTCTGGGGCCAACGTCCTGACTTTC.

The V call is TRBV7-2, the J call TRBJ1-4; D is possibly TRBD1 (6 bases). V lost 11 bases and J lost 5, with 15 bases in between. Germline V lookup: CDR1 SGHTA, CDR2 FQGNSA. The CDR3 is 13 residues long. DNA for the CDR3: TGTGCCGTTGGAGGGGGGCCCAATGAAAAACTGTTTTTT. Residues: CAVGGGPNEKLFF.

V usage is TRBV3-1 (or the pseudogene TRBV3-2) and J usage is TRBJ2-2; D is possibly TRBD1 or TRBD2 (6 bases each). The CDR3 sequence is 15 residues long. Trimming removed 6 bases from V and 3 bases from J, with 14 bases in between. The V gene's germline CDR1 is LGHDT and CDR2 YNNKEL (reference sequence). CDR3 nucleotides: TGTGCCAGCAGGATCGGGGGCGCCGACACCGGGGAGCTGTTTTTT. Encoded protein: CASRIGGADTGELFF.

The J gene is TRBJ2-2, the V gene TRBV9; 7 nucleotides align to TRBD2. The germline CDR1 and CDR2 sequences are SGDLS and YYNGEE. The CDR3 covers 14 residues. V dropped 4 bases and J dropped 6; count of bases not matched to a gene: 6. CDR3 protein: CASSTEGLAGELFF. For the CDR3, the DNA is TGTGCCAGCAGCACAGAAGGACTAGCCGGGGAGCTGTTTTTT.

For this clone: At one boundary the junction diverges from the germline segment, which might be a read error. This chain joins TRBV4-1 and TRBJ2-5; D is tentatively TRBD1 or TRBD2 (5 bases each). Looked up from germline, CDR1 is MGHRA and CDR2 is YSYEKL. This CDR3 region has 14 residues. The chain's CDR3 is CASGQGTGRETQYF. CDR3 sequence (DNA): TGCGCCAGCGGCCAAGGGACGGGAAGGGAGACCCAGTACTTC.

The table lists this clone with a count of one. The sample carries other DNA sequences with the same CDR3. The V and J genes are TRBV5-1 and TRBJ1-5; 10 bases are shared with TRBD1. The ends lost 4 bases at V and 4 bases at J; junction bases unmatched: 2. Germline V lookup: CDR1 SGHRS, CDR2 YFSETQ. This CDR3 has 14 amino acids. The CDR3 region is CASSEGQGNQPQHF. The CDR3 DNA follows: TGCGCCAGCAGCGAGGGACAGGGGAATCAGCCCCAGCATTTT.

This clone was seen a few times. The chain has TRBV7-8 and TRBJ1-5; TRBD1 matches at 8 bases. Per germline, CDR1 SGHVS and CDR2 FQNEAQ. The CDR3 runs 16 residues. V shed 5 bases and J 0 bases; nucleotides not matched to a gene: 6. The CDR3 DNA reads as TGTGCCAGCAGCCCGGACAGGGTCTATAGCAATCAGCCCCAGCATTTT. It specifies CASSPDRVYSNQPQHF.

The V and J genes are TRBV18 and TRBJ2-7; the D gene is possibly TRBD2 (6 bases). Germline CDR1 and CDR2: KGHSH and LQKENI. Trimming took off 3 bases at V and 6 bases at J, with 12 bases between the two ends. CDR3 length: 13 residues. The CDR3 DNA sequence: TGTGCCAGCTCACCTACCGCCGGGGGCGAGCAGTACTTC. It yields the protein CASSPTAGGEQYF.